This T cell receptor (beta chain) was sequenced in a study of regulatory T cells in long-lasting Graves disease (dated by TCRdb to 2020 to 2022). About the investigation overall: Antithyroid drugs had been taken for less than 3 months by newly diagnosed Graves' disease patients. Peripheral blood TCR sequencing and RNA sequencing compared persistent Graves' disease patients with newly diagnosed Graves' disease patients. The study was conducted in China and was registered as a clinical trial. A total of about 35 samples underwent TCR sequencing, from some 13 patients with persistent Graves' disease and roughly 20 patients with newly diagnosed Graves' disease.

Study-wide conclusions, independent of this receptor: Persistent patients shared more public clonotypes among themselves (2,741) than newly diagnosed patients did (approximately 970). Compared with newly diagnosed patients, patients with persistent Graves' disease had lower TCR Shannon entropy and fewer highly expanded clones, which suggests clonal expansion. Only the TCR beta chain was sequenced and analyzed. The small sample size was acknowledged by the authors as a limitation that may reduce accuracy. Persistent disease showed preferential use of TRBV28, TRBJ1-2 and TRBJ2-5, whereas newly diagnosed disease favored TRBV20-1 and TRBJ2-1. The study examined only peripheral blood because the primary lesion, thyroid tissue, could not be accessed.

The time point label here, explained by the study, means: newly diagnosed GD, antithyroid drugs for less than 3 months. For both TCR sequencing and RNA sequencing, RNA was extracted from PBMCs using TRIzol. The diagnosis of Graves' disease followed American Thyroid Association guidelines. Recruitment of patients was carried out at an endocrinology department in Xi'an, China. Each patient gave about 8.1 milliliters of peripheral blood, collected in an EDTA anticoagulant tube. Ficoll Paque Plus density gradient separation was used to isolate PBMCs, and no further T cell sorting was performed. An Agilent 2100 Bioanalyzer and agarose gel were used to assess RNA quality, and a NanoDrop 2000 was used to measure RNA concentration. Library construction relied on multiplex PCR. The sample was run on an Illumina HiSeq 4000. To build TCR beta libraries, CDR3 regions were amplified by Arm-PCR using iRepertoire HTBI primers. Before sequencing, the PCR products went through gel purification. The authors' analysis ran thus. A total of 60 to 80 TRBV and approximately 15 TRBJ segments were identified across samples and were used for gene usage analysis of CDR3 amino acid clonotypes. Filtered high-quality paired reads were merged into contigs using COPE and FqMerger. BLAST was used to align contigs to IMGT TRBV, TRBD and TRBJ reference genes, with CDR3 defined following IMGT. Clonotypes above 0.1% frequency were classified as highly expanded clones. Repertoire diversity was measured by Shannon entropy, and V-J evenness by the Gini coefficient. Clonotypes shared by more than one individual were considered public. Using fastp trimming at Q25 and MiXCR clonotype assembly, TCRdb reanalyzed the public sequencing data and kept in-frame beta chains. CDR3 protein duplicates are merged, each entry listing the most common genes and DNA. These V and J calls derive from TCRdb rather than the authors' analysis. This sample holds around 420,000 distinct CDR3 sequences; around 16% were observed only once. Approximately 8% of the sample is held by the ten biggest clonotypes.

This clonotype has only a few counts. The clone's antigen remains unknown. One base away there is no much larger clone; base qualities are not given. V is cut back by 4 bases and J by 6 bases, with 8 bases in the junction unmatched. The germline V gene gives CDR1 as SGHDT and CDR2 as YYEEEE. Taken from cysteine to phenylalanine, the CDR3 has 16 residues. Of all the DNA, just the CDR3 is kept, 48 bases in frame from base 1. These sequences were also reported in another study, on T cells in Graves' hyperthyroidism and ophthalmopathy. The second investigation adds: Graves' hyperthyroidism was defined as stable when no progression to ophthalmopathy occurred over 18 months of follow-up. Hyperthyroidism patients were newly diagnosed, with disease duration under 2 months, and aged 18 to 65 years. Exclusion was applied to patients with uncontrolled infections, other autoimmune diseases, pregnancy or lactation. Diagnoses relied on clinical symptoms, serum thyroxine and TRAb, thyroid ultrasound and orbital computed tomography. The TCR CDR3 was subjected to a first round of RT-PCR using the HTBI primer set and the Qiagen OneStep RT-PCR kit. Most expanded thyroid clonotypes (frequency above 0.001) were also found in blood, which suggests that blood repertoires may mirror thyroid immune responses. In cross-validation, a model built on a 13 V-J signature told ophthalmopathy apart from stable hyperthyroidism with 85% to 90% sensitivity and about 81% specificity, and in testing the same model reached 80%/75%. In validation, the model predicted progression to ophthalmopathy a median of roughly 6.1 months before onset, with roughly 68% sensitivity and more than 72% specificity. A discovery cohort of approximately 100 patients, about 40 with Graves' ophthalmopathy and under 60 with stable Graves' hyperthyroidism, was used to find distinguishing TCR V-J signatures. Whether ophthalmopathy could be predicted prospectively was tested in an independent validation cohort made up of roughly 19 hyperthyroidism patients plus 17 patients who later progressed to ophthalmopathy. The roughly 100 discovery patients were randomly split 7:3 into training and test sets. The study also compared thyroid tissue and blood T-cell repertoires from five or six Graves' hyperthyroidism patients. Once sampling was done, hyperthyroidism patients were given methimazole at a starting dose of 30 mg daily, whereas ophthalmopathy patients were given high-dose intravenous methylprednisolone. A second multiplex PCR round built the libraries, followed by size selection and purification. Libraries were sequenced paired-end with 100 bp reads on an Illumina HiSeq2000. SOAPnuke was used to process the raw data, with reads discarded if the reads contained adapters or uncalled bases, had a mean Phred below 15, or lacked an exact constant-primer or identifier match. COPE v1.2.5 was used to merge high-quality paired reads, and clonotypes were defined as unique nucleotide sequences. MiTCR v1.1 was used to align the clonotypes against IMGT TRBV, TRBD and TRBJ reference segments. The analysis was restricted to V-J combinations with a frequency above 0.0001, which together covered roughly 99% of the repertoires. A TCS score was defined as the ratio of F50 (clonal expansion) to E x V (chaos), with BLOSUM62-based TCRdist applied between CDR3 peptides within each V-J. Welch's t-statistics and random forest reduced around 510 V-J features to 13, which were used in a naive Bayes classifier (R e1071). Sample size was not statistically predetermined, and investigators were not blinded to group allocation. TCR Vbeta CDR3 sequencing of 140 or so peripheral blood samples (43 ophthalmopathy, around 80 hyperthyroidism and roughly 17 progressor patients) is reported in the paper.

Sequencing used peripheral blood mononuclear cells (PBMCs), obtained at new diagnosis, from a patient treated with antithyroid drugs. This receptor was identified in a woman in her thirties or forties with Graves disease. Donor details come from another sample of the same person, matched by shared clones. The chain joins TRBV5-6 to TRBJ1-6, and 9 junction bases match TRBD1. At the DNA level, the sequence is TGTGCCAGCAGCCTGAGAGGGACAGGGCCTAATTCACCCCTCCACTTT. It translates as CASSLRGTGPNSPLHF.